These 21 T cell receptor beta chains came from one sample sequenced in a study of blood T cell repertoires in COVID-19. TCRdb keeps only in-frame clones here, not all; method: immunoSEQ multiplex PCR. Seen here are roughly 230,000 clones, about 88% observed once, and the top ten hold under 7%. The sample taken for sequencing was PBMCs or T cells enriched from blood (not recorded which). The receptor set was obtained from a woman in her 50s who had been exposed to COVID-19.

The chain employs TRBV19 and TRBJ2-1; 8 bases fit TRBD1. Germline CDR1 and CDR2: LNHDA and SQIVND (reference sequence). V trimming: 5 bases; J trimming: 4 bases; junction bases outside the gene matches: 7. The CDR3 contains 15 residues. CDR3 amino acids: CASSLGQGLYNEQFF. The CDR3 DNA is TGTGCCAGTAGTCTCGGACAGGGACTGTACAATGAGCAGTTCTTC. Complete variable domain (other parts from reference TRBV19 and TRBJ2-1): DGGITQSPKYLFRKEGQNVTLSCEQNLNHDAMYWYRQDPGQGLRLIYYSQIVNDFQKGDIAEGYSVSREKKESFPLTVTSAQKNPTAFYLCASSLGQGLYNEQFFGPGTRLTVL.

As regards this clone: Distinct nucleotide sequences in the sample also encode this CDR3. J is TRBJ1-2 and V is TRBV9; D is unresolved. Germline CDR1 SGDLS, CDR2 YYNGEE. Trimming took 0 bases from V and 0 from J, leaving 6 bases between them. There are 14 residues in the CDR3. Here the CDR3 reads CASSVALANYGYTF. The CDR3 bases are TGTGCCAGCAGCGTAGCTCTAGCTAACTATGGCTACACCTTC.

The chain links TRBV5-6 to TRBJ1-1; no firm D call. CDR1 SGHDT and CDR2 YYEEEE come from the germline V gene. The CDR3 is 13 residues long. With 0 bases removed from V and 0 bases from J, the gap between germline ends came to 3 bases. The CDR3, as DNA: TGTGCCAGCAGCTTGGCGGTGAACACTGAAGCTTTCTTT. Its translation: CASSLAVNTEAFF.

The chain is built from TRBV3-1 (or the pseudogene TRBV3-2) and TRBJ2-7, with 10 bases matching TRBD2. The CDR3 is 17 residues long. The V gene end was trimmed by 4 bases and the J gene end by 1 base; junction bases not matched to a gene: 10. The V gene's germline CDR1 is LGHDT and CDR2 YNNKEL (reference sequence). The CDR3 sequence is CASSPRIAGGISYEQYF. For the CDR3, the DNA is TGTGCCAGCAGCCCTCGGATAGCGGGGGGTATTTCCTACGAGCAGTACTTC.

The rearrangement joins TRBV20-1 to TRBJ1-5; D possibly corresponds to TRBD1 (6 bases). Between the trimmed V and J ends, which lost 3 bases and 0 bases, there was a span of 12 bases. CDR1 and CDR2 from the germline V gene are DFQATT and SNEGSKA (reference sequence). The CDR3 has 15 residues. CDR3 in amino acids: CSASSGDYSNQPQHF. CDR3 nucleotides: TGCAGTGCTAGTTCAGGGGATTATAGCAATCAGCCCCAGCATTTT.

J is TRBJ1-1 and V is TRBV6-1; tentative D call: TRBD1 (5 bases). The CDR3 is 17 residues long. CDR1 is MNHNS, CDR2 SASEGT, per germline. V was clipped by 1 base and J by 0 bases, with 15 bases between them. CDR3 coding DNA: TGTGCCAGCAGTGAAGGAATGCGGGGACGGATGAACACTGAAGCTTTCTTT. Translated, it gives CASSEGMRGRMNTEAFF.

The CDR3 DNA follows: TGTGCCTGGAGTTACCACGGGGGGGAGGGCGAAAAACTGTTTTTT. Protein product: CAWSYHGGEGEKLFF. The chain uses TRBV30 and TRBJ1-4; a possible D gene is TRBD1 (5 bases). The CDR3 has 15 amino acids. Germline assignment: CDR1 GTSNPN and CDR2 SVGIG (reference sequence). Trimming left V 2 bases short and J 8 bases short, with 18 bases between.

The rearrangement links TRBV29-1 to TRBJ1-1, with D unclear. The CDR3 has 12 amino acids. V lost 4 bases and J 1 base, leaving 7 bases between the germline ends. Per the germline V gene, CDR1 is SQVTM and CDR2 is ANQGSEA. The CDR3 spells CSVVRANTEAFF. CDR3 nucleotide sequence: TGCAGCGTTGTAAGAGCGAACACTGAAGCTTTCTTT.

This clone was counted only a few times. The J gene is TRBJ2-1, the V gene TRBV7-2; TRBD1 is a possible D gene (5 bases). Germline V gives CDR1 SGHTA, CDR2 FQGNSA. Trimming pared 1 base from V and 6 bases from J, leaving 13 bases between. This CDR3 has 15 residues. The CDR3 loop reads CASSLVLGLSNEQFF. CDR3 coding DNA: TGTGCCAGCAGCTTAGTTCTGGGGCTGAGCAATGAGCAGTTCTTC.

This clone was detected only a few times. The rearrangement joins TRBV4-1 to TRBJ1-5; 7 bases agree with TRBD1. The germline V gene encodes CDR1 MGHRA and CDR2 YSYEKL. This CDR3 contains 18 residues. Germline trimming cut 0 bases from V and 0 bases from J; bases unmatched to any gene: 8. Written as DNA, the CDR3 is TGCGCCAGCAGCCAAGATCCCCGTGGACAGGCTAGCAATCAGCCCCAGCATTTT. Its translation: CASSQDPRGQASNQPQHF.

V and J are TRBV7-9 and TRBJ2-2; D is unresolved. V was trimmed by 4 bases and J by 8 bases, leaving 8 bases between them. Germline CDR1 is SEHNR and CDR2 is FQNEAQ (reference sequence). The CDR3 consists of 12 residues. CDR3 residues: CASSSGRGELFF. CDR3 nucleotide sequence: TGTGCCAGCAGCTCAGGAAGGGGGGAGCTGTTTTTT.

The rearrangement links TRBV13 to TRBJ1-1; TRBD1 might be the D (5 bases). This CDR3 region has 15 residues. CDR1 is PRHDT, CDR2 FYEKMQ, per germline (reference sequence). V lost 5 bases and J 3 bases, leaving 16 bases between the germline ends. CDR3 amino acids: CASSPDARVYTEAFF. The CDR3 DNA is TGTGCCAGCAGCCCCGACGCCAGGGTTTACACTGAAGCTTTCTTT.

Of note for this clone: The junction does not match germline at one end; this may be a read error. The chain has TRBV7-9 and TRBJ2-3; 12 bases match TRBD2. Germline CDR1 SEHNR, CDR2 FQNEAQ (reference sequence). The CDR3 has 15 residues. CDR3 sequence reads: CASSLAGGATDTQYF. DNA for the CDR3: TGTGCCAGCAGCCTAGCGGGGGGGGCCACAGATACGCAGTATTTT.

This chain connects TRBV12-3 or TRBV12-4 to TRBJ1-1, with D tentatively TRBD1 (5 bases). Trimming shortened V by 4 bases and J by 7 bases, and 10 bases separated the two germline ends. The CDR3 extends over 12 amino acids. The chain's CDR3 is CASSSLGLEAFF. Here the CDR3 DNA reads TGTGCCAGCAGTTCACTGGGGCTTGAAGCTTTCTTT.

The table lists this clone with a count of one. The rearrangement links TRBV7-9 to TRBJ1-2; maybe TRBD1 (5 bases). CDR1 and CDR2 from the germline V gene are SEHNR and FQNEAQ (reference sequence). The CDR3 runs to 13 residues. The germline V and J ends were trimmed by 2 bases and 2 bases, with 6 bases remaining between them. The CDR3 DNA reads TGTGCCAGCAGCTTAAAGGGGAACTATGGCTACACCTTC. Its protein product is CASSLKGNYGYTF.

This clone was counted many times. V is TRBV29-1 and J is TRBJ2-1, with 9 bases matching TRBD1. After removal of 7 bases from V and 9 bases from J, the junction contained 7 bases not matched to a gene. Germline CDR1 and CDR2: SQVTM and ANQGSEA. The CDR3 has 12 residues. As DNA, the CDR3 is TGCAGCGGGGGGACAGGGAAGGGTGAGCAGTTCTTC. It yields the protein CSGGTGKGEQFF.

The V and J genes are TRBV19 and TRBJ1-5, with D perhaps matching TRBD1 (5 bases). The CDR3 loop spans 15 amino acids. Germline V lookup: CDR1 LNHDA, CDR2 SQIVND (reference sequence). Trimming shortened V by 0 bases and J by 5 bases, and 11 bases separated the two germline ends. CDR3 DNA: TGTGCCAGTAGTATAGACTTGACAGCCTATCAGCCCCAGCATTTT. It is translated as CASSIDLTAYQPQHF.

This chain uses TRBV6-5 with TRBJ2-7, with 8 nucleotides matching TRBD2. There are 14 residues in the CDR3. V was pared by 4 bases and J by 5 bases, with 7 bases of the junction left unmatched. Germline V gene lookup returns CDR1 MNHEY and CDR2 SVGAGI. CDR3 in DNA: TGTGCCAGCAGTTTAGCGGGACTCACGGACGAGCAGTACTTC. It encodes CASSLAGLTDEQYF.

This clone was seen once. The CDR3 sequence: CASSSAGLSNQPQHF. CDR3 in DNA: TGTGCCAGCAGTTCGGCGGGTCTAAGCAATCAGCCCCAGCATTTT. This chain connects TRBV21-1 to TRBJ1-5. TRBV21-1 is assigned pseudogene status. This CDR3 is built from 15 residues.

V gene TRBV24-1 combines with J gene TRBJ2-2, with D maybe TRBD1 (6 bases). The germline V gene has CDR1 KGHDR and CDR2 SFDVKD. The ends were cut back, 7 bases at V and 1 base at J, with 9 bases in the middle. This CDR3 is 14 amino acids long. CDR3 nucleotides: TGTGCCACCAGGGGCAGGGGGAACACCGGGGAGCTGTTTTTT. It yields the protein CATRGRGNTGELFF.

This chain links TRBV30 with TRBJ2-1; perhaps TRBD2 as D (6 bases). Trimming shortened V by 7 bases and J by 3 bases, and 13 bases separated the two germline ends. CDR3 length: 13 amino acids. The germline gives CDR1 GTSNPN, CDR2 SVGIG (reference sequence). This CDR3 is CAFDGTFYNEQFF. In DNA, the CDR3 is TGTGCCTTCGACGGGACTTTCTACAATGAGCAGTTCTTC.